This is a list of T cell receptor beta chains from one sample in a study of beta chain features in type 1 diabetes. The protocol was immunoSEQ multiplex PCR, while the TCRdb copy is restricted to in-frame clones and leaves out a portion. The table lists about 360,000 clones, about 12% of them singletons. The source material was naive CD4+ T cells from blood. These receptors came from a young man in good health. CDR3s include the opening cysteine and the closing phenylalanine or tryptophan. D genes are given only for firm matches. Clone size is not always given. Where it is, it says once, few, many or a class for expanded clones.

>few|TRBJ1-5|TRBV6-5|TRBD1
CASSRGSNQPQHF
TGTGCCAGCTCCAGGGGGAGCAATCAGCCCCAGCATTTT
>many|TRBJ2-7|TRBV4-3|TRBD2
CASSQRLAGGPEQYF
TGCGCCAGCAGCCAGAGACTAGCGGGGGGACCCGAGCAGTACTTC
>few|TRBJ2-7|TRBV6-5|NA
CASSYSILAASYEQYF
TGTGCCAGCAGTTACTCGATCTTAGCGGCCTCCTACGAGCAGTACTTC
>few|TRBJ2-1|TRBV7-6|NA
CASSLGQRNNEQFF
TGTGCCAGCAGCCTCGGGCAGCGGAACAATGAGCAGTTCTTC
>NA|TRBJ2-3|TRBV7-9|TRBD2
CASFPGTRQADTQYF
TGTGCCAGCTTCCCAGGGACTAGACAGGCAGATACGCAGTATTTT
>few|TRBJ2-3|TRBV9|TRBD2
CASSVSGTSVRGTDTQYF
TGTGCCAGCAGCGTATCCGGGACTAGCGTACGGGGCACAGATACGCAGTATTTT
>NA|TRBJ2-3|TRBV4-2|TRBD2
CASSPRASGAADTQYF
TGTGCCAGCAGCCCCCGGGCTAGCGGGGCCGCCGATACGCAGTATTTT
>few|TRBJ2-5|TRBV4-1|TRBD1
CASSQGGTAQETQYF
TGCGCCAGCAGCCAAGGAGGGACAGCACAAGAGACCCAGTACTTC
>NA|TRBJ2-5|TRBV7-2|TRBD1
CASSSDRGGETQYF
TGTGCCAGCAGCTCAGACAGGGGCGGGGAGACCCAGTACTTC
>NA|TRBJ2-5|TRBV9|TRBD2
CASSPPAGSGETQYF
TGTGCCAGCAGCCCTCCAGCGGGGAGCGGGGAGACCCAGTACTTC
>few|TRBJ1-2|TRBV6-5|NA
CASRPDGDYGYTF
TGTGCCAGCAGACCTGACGGGGACTATGGCTACACCTTC
>NA|TRBJ1-2|TRBV28|NA
CASSLSTDGYTF
TGTGCCAGCAGTTTATCAACAGACGGCTACACCTTC
>few|TRBJ2-1|TRBV30|TRBD1
CAWSGDRVNNEQFF
TGTGCCTGGAGTGGGGACAGGGTCAACAATGAGCAGTTCTTC
>few|TRBJ2-5|TRBV29-1|TRBD1
CSVEVRTGVQETQYF
TGCAGCGTTGAAGTAAGGACAGGGGTTCAAGAGACCCAGTACTTC
>few|TRBJ2-7|TRBV29-1|TRBD2
CSVWGLADEEQYF
TGCAGCGTTTGGGGACTAGCCGATGAGGAGCAGTACTTC
>NA|TRBJ2-2|TRBV5-4|TRBD2
CASSGRGSGVGGELFF
TGTGCCAGCAGCGGCCGCGGAAGCGGGGTGGGCGGGGAGCTGTTTTTT
>NA|TRBJ2-1|TRBV7-9|NA
CASSLEGGRASMQFF
TGTGCCAGCAGCTTAGAGGGGGGGAGAGCCAGTATGCAGTTCTTC
>few|TRBJ2-7|TRBV7-9|NA
CASSLSGYEQYF
TGTGCCAGCAGCTTAAGCGGCTACGAGCAGTACTTC
>NA|TRBJ2-7|TRBV7-9|NA
CASSSRTDPYEQYF
TGTGCCAGCAGCTCACGGACTGATCCCTACGAGCAGTACTTC
>few|TRBJ1-2|TRBV11-2|TRBD1
CASTGTGNYGYTF
TGTGCCAGCACCGGGACAGGGAACTATGGCTACACCTTC
>many|TRBJ1-2|TRBV29-1|TRBD1
CSGGTGSGYTF
TGCAGCGGCGGGACAGGGTCTGGCTACACCTTC
>many|TRBJ2-5|TRBV29-1|TRBD2
CSVGTSGKETQYF
TGCAGCGTTGGGACTAGCGGGAAAGAGACCCAGTACTTC
>NA|TRBJ2-1|TRBV9|TRBD2
CASSKSLAGVSYNEQFF
TGTGCCAGCAGCAAGAGTCTAGCGGGAGTTTCCTACAATGAGCAGTTCTTC
>few|TRBJ1-2|TRBV19|NA
CASILRQANNRYGYTF
TGTGCCAGTATTCTTCGACAGGCTAACAACCGCTATGGCTACACCTTC
>few|TRBJ2-3|TRBV28|TRBD2
CASSFPWTSGRTDTQYF
TGTGCCAGCAGTTTCCCCTGGACTAGCGGGCGCACAGATACGCAGTATTTT
>NA|TRBJ2-3|TRBV7-3|NA
CASSSYSVGTDTQYF
TGTGCCAGCAGCTCCTATAGCGTTGGGACAGATACGCAGTATTTT
>few|TRBJ2-7|TRBV25-1|TRBD1
CASSGRQGTYEQYF
TGTGCCAGCAGTGGCAGACAGGGGACCTACGAGCAGTACTTC
>few|TRBJ2-3|TRBV28|NA
CASSLYSTSTDTQYF
TGTGCCAGCAGTTTATACTCGACTAGCACAGATACGCAGTATTTT
>NA|TRBJ2-3|TRBV7-8|NA
CASSLGEWADTQYF
TGTGCCAGCAGCCTGGGCGAATGGGCAGATACGCAGTATTTT
>NA|TRBJ2-3|TRBV28|TRBD1
CASTIGQGPDTQYF
TGTGCCAGCACCATAGGACAGGGTCCAGATACGCAGTATTTT
>NA|TRBJ1-4|TRBV7-9|NA
CASSLGRRGEKLFF
TGTGCCAGCAGCTTAGGACGCAGGGGTGAAAAACTGTTTTTT